This T cell receptor (beta chain) was captured by sequencing in a study of blood T cell repertoires in COVID-19. At the level of the study: Acute and convalescent COVID-19 samples came from the United States, Italy and Spain. In each case, the material was cDNA or gDNA derived from T cells, B-cell-depleted T cells, or PBMCs.

Methods used by the authors: Using reference gene primer amplification, nucleated cell counts were estimated. Measured with immunoSEQ multiplex PCR; TCRdb has only the in-frame clones, and not every one. V, J and clone size are those of that table, while D and trimming were read from the DNA. The sample includes more than 200,000 clones, approximately 80% seen only once; the top ten take 27%. Trimming shortened V by 3 bases and J by 11 bases, and 13 bases separated the two germline ends. CDR1 is DFQATT, CDR2 SNEGSKA, per germline (reference sequence). This CDR3 has 11 amino acids. The sample consisted of peripheral blood. The sequence was obtained from a man in his forties with acute or convalescent COVID-19. The chain has TRBV20-1 and TRBJ1-1, with D possibly being TRBD1 (5 bases). CDR3 nucleotides: TGCAGTGCTAGGGAGGGGTTGGGTGCTTTCTTT. Amino acids: CSAREGLGAFF.